The text below deals with one T cell receptor beta chain. What it recognizes is unknown. V gave up 5 bases and J gave up 4 bases, with 8 bases separating them. CDR3 length equals 11 residues. CDR1 DFQATT and CDR2 SNEGSKA come from the germline V gene (reference sequence). In the PCR, 60 Vbeta and 13 Jbeta primers were used. Profiled with immunoSEQ multiplex PCR; TCRdb holds only in-frame clones, not every one. This sample has about 120,000 clones, with approximately 80% found just once. These data come from a study of cytomegalovirus exposure and HLA in healthy donors. Study-wide background: Earlier sequencing of some 190 million T cells yielded around 100 million unique TCR beta sequences. Notes on the study in general: The study put 150 or so TCR beta chains on its list as cytomegalovirus-associated. Data from an earlier analysis indicated that most TCR beta V segments were productive either about 90% or about 30% of the time. TCR beta chain V- and J-gene trimming was linked, in a later analysis, to a missense variant in DCLRE1C.

This TCR came from a woman younger than 35 in good health and CMV-seronegative. The chain joins TRBV20-1 to TRBJ1-2, with a tentative D call TRBD1 (6 bases). The sequenced material came from PBMCs. The CDR3 reads CSAGTSYGYTF. The CDR3 nucleotides are TGCAGTGCTGGGACATCCTATGGCTACACCTTC.